Listed below are T cell receptor beta chains from one sample, sequenced in a study of control samples from healthy donors and cancer patients. The protocol was immunoSEQ multiplex PCR, while the TCRdb copy is restricted to in-frame clones and leaves out a portion. The data contain some 120,000 clones, over 85% of them seen just once; the ten biggest clones take up about 3.5%. Specimen: blood. These TCRs come from a man aged 30-40 years in good health. Each CDR3 is given with its conserved first and last residue. D genes are given only for firm matches. Only part of the rows carry a size: once, few, many, or a class if the clone is expanded.

clone size	J gene	D gene	V gene	CDR3 DNA	CDR3 protein
NA	TRBJ1-4	NA	TRBV19	TGTGCCAGTAGTATTGGAGGGTTGTCTGAACTGTTTTTT	CASSIGGLSELFF
NA	TRBJ2-6	NA	TRBV27	TGTGCCAGCAGTTTATGGCCAGCCGAAAGCTCTGGGGCCAACGTCCTGACTTTC	CASSLWPAESSGANVLTF
NA	TRBJ1-1	NA	TRBV7-9	TGTGCCAGCAGCGACTCAGGGGCGGTGAACACTGAAGCTTTCTTT	CASSDSGAVNTEAFF
NA	TRBJ2-2	NA	TRBV28	TGTGCCAGCAGGCGACCGCTGAACACCGGGGAGCTGTTTTTT	CASRRPLNTGELFF
NA	TRBJ2-2	NA	TRBV7-8	TGTGCCAGCAGCTTGATGACAGACACCGGGGAGCTGTTTTTT	CASSLMTDTGELFF
NA	TRBJ1-6	TRBD1	TRBV7-9	TGTGCCAGCAGCGCAGGACAGGGAGGTTCACCCCTCCACTTT	CASSAGQGGSPLHF
NA	TRBJ2-3	TRBD2	TRBV7-6	TGTGCCAGCAGCCTACCGTATCTCCGGGGGGAAACGCAGTATTTT	CASSLPYLRGETQYF
NA	TRBJ1-6	NA	TRBV30	TGTGCCTGCGGACAGTTTGGTACGTCACCCCTCCACTTT	CACGQFGTSPLHF
NA	TRBJ1-5	NA	TRBV7-2	TGTGCCAGCAGCCCCGCGGTTCGGTTTGGGTCCTCCGGTCAGCCCCAGCATTTT	CASSPAVRFGSSGQPQHF
NA	TRBJ1-5	NA	TRBV4-3	TGCGCCAGCAGCCAAGATCTAGGGGCTAGCAATCAGCCCCAGCATTTT	CASSQDLGASNQPQHF
NA	TRBJ2-2	TRBD1	TRBV6-5	TGTGCCAGCAGTCAGACAGGGGGAGAGGCCGGGGAGCTGTTTTTT	CASSQTGGEAGELFF
NA	TRBJ2-7	NA	TRBV6-2/TRBV6-3	TGTGCCAGCAGTTACCCCCCCGGTTACGAGCAGTACTTC	CASSYPPGYEQYF
NA	TRBJ2-3	TRBD1	TRBV7-6	TGTGCCAGCAGCTTAGTTGGGACAGGGATCGGAGATACGCAGTATTTT	CASSLVGTGIGDTQYF
NA	TRBJ2-3	TRBD2	TRBV9	TGTGCCAGCAGCCCCCCCCTACTAGCGGGGACAGATACGCAGTATTTT	CASSPPLLAGTDTQYF
NA	TRBJ1-5	NA	TRBV5-1	TGCGCCAGCAGCCCTTATGGAGGAGAGCCCCAGCATTTT	CASSPYGGEPQHF
NA	TRBJ1-1	NA	TRBV4-1	TGCGCCAGCAGCCACGCGGGCGAGGGTTCGAACACTGAAGCTTTCTTT	CASSHAGEGSNTEAFF
NA	TRBJ2-2	NA	TRBV2	TGTGCCAGCAGTTGGGACCAAGCGGACACCGGGGAGCTGTTTTTT	CASSWDQADTGELFF
NA	TRBJ1-6	NA	TRBV4-1	TGCGCCAGCGGGGAAAGTGGGACCGCCTATAATTCACCCCTCCACTTT	CASGESGTAYNSPLHF
NA	TRBJ1-1	TRBD1	TRBV27	TGTGCCAGCAATCGACAGGGGCGCGTGAACACTGAAGCTTTCTTT	CASNRQGRVNTEAFF
NA	TRBJ2-7	NA	TRBV14	TGTGCCAGCAGCCAAGGTCCAGGGGCCTCCTACGAGCAGTACTTC	CASSQGPGASYEQYF
NA	TRBJ2-7	TRBD1	TRBV28	TGTGCCACCATCGAGGACAGGGTCGTCCACGAGCAGTACTTC	CATIEDRVVHEQYF
NA	TRBJ2-7	TRBD1	TRBV28	TGTGCCAGCAGTTTAAGGACAGGGAACCCCCTCTCCTACGAGCAGTACTTC	CASSLRTGNPLSYEQYF
NA	TRBJ2-5	TRBD1	TRBV5-5	TGTGCCAGCAGCTTTAGGGTATTCAGGACAGGGGGCTTCGAGACCCAGTACTTC	CASSFRVFRTGGFETQYF
NA	TRBJ1-1	NA	TRBV6-6	TGTGCCAGCACAGGGGTCACTGAAGCTTTCTTT	CASTGVTEAFF
NA	TRBJ1-1	TRBD1	TRBV5-1	TGCGCCAGCAGCAGCGGACAGGGGGCGTCTTTCTGGTACACTGAAGCTTTCTTT	CASSSGQGASFWYTEAFF
NA	TRBJ1-3	NA	TRBV9	TGTGCCAGCAGCGTAGACATAAGCTCTGGAAACACCATATATTTT	CASSVDISSGNTIYF
NA	TRBJ1-3	NA	TRBV7-6	TGTGCCAGCAGCTTAGCTGGAAACACCATATATTTT	CASSLAGNTIYF
NA	TRBJ2-7	NA	TRBV6-2/TRBV6-3	TGTGCCAGCAGTCCCACAGGGCTATCCTACGAGCAGTACTTC	CASSPTGLSYEQYF
NA	TRBJ1-1	NA	TRBV6-6	TGTGCCAGCAGCCCCGCCGGGGCTGAAGCTTTCTTT	CASSPAGAEAFF
NA	TRBJ2-3	TRBD2	TRBV27	TGTGCCAGCAGTTTCCTCCTGGGACTAGCGGGGGAGGTAGATACGCAGTATTTT	CASSFLLGLAGEVDTQYF
NA	TRBJ1-5	NA	TRBV7-2	TGTGCCAGCACTATCGGACAGAATCAGCCCCAGCATTTT	CASTIGQNQPQHF
NA	TRBJ2-1	NA	TRBV28	TGTGCCAGCAGGGTTTCGGCCAATGAGCAGTTCTTC	CASRVSANEQFF
few	TRBJ1-3	NA	TRBV9	TGTGCCAGCAGCGTAACAGGGACCCGTCTTAGCTCTGGAAACACCATATATTTT	CASSVTGTRLSSGNTIYF
NA	TRBJ2-7	NA	TRBV4-3	TGCGCCAGCAGCCAAGGCGGATACGAGCAGTACTTC	CASSQGGYEQYF
NA	TRBJ2-7	TRBD2	TRBV5-1	TGCGCCAGCAGTCGCATAGCGGGGGGAACCTACGAGCAGTACTTC	CASSRIAGGTYEQYF
once	TRBJ2-5	NA	TRBV5-6	TGTGCCAGCAGCTTGGGGCGGGAAGAGACCCAGTACTTC	CASSLGREETQYF
NA	TRBJ2-2	NA	TRBV6-2/TRBV6-3	TGTGCCAGCAGTTACGGAGGGGCCTCGAACACCGGGGAGCTGTTTTTT	CASSYGGASNTGELFF
NA	TRBJ2-5	NA	TRBV5-4	TGTGCCAGCAGCACCTACCTAGGGGGACAAGAGACCCAGTACTTC	CASSTYLGGQETQYF
once	TRBJ1-5	NA	TRBV18	TGTGCCAGCTCCGAAACAAGCAATCAGCCCCAGCATTTT	CASSETSNQPQHF
NA	TRBJ1-5	NA	TRBV5-5	TGTGCCAGCAGCTTGGTGGGGAAGAATCAGCCCCAGCATTTT	CASSLVGKNQPQHF
NA	TRBJ1-1	TRBD1	TRBV9	TGTGCCAGCAGCGCCCGGGACAGGGTGAACACTGAAGCTTTCTTT	CASSARDRVNTEAFF
once	TRBJ2-7	NA	TRBV5-5	TGTGCCAGCATAGGTTCGAGCTCCTACGAGCAGTACTTC	CASIGSSSYEQYF
NA	TRBJ1-2	NA	TRBV7-9	TGTGCCAGCAGCTTAGTTGGCAGAAACTATGGCTACACCTTC	CASSLVGRNYGYTF
NA	TRBJ2-3	NA	TRBV4-3	TGCGCCAGCAGCCAAGAAGACAGGCCCACAGATACGCAGTATTTT	CASSQEDRPTDTQYF
NA	TRBJ1-1	NA	TRBV7-9	TGTGCCAGCAGCTTAGGTCTGGAGCCAGGGGTAACTGAAGCTTTCTTT	CASSLGLEPGVTEAFF
NA	TRBJ1-5	NA	TRBV6-2/TRBV6-3	TGTGCCAGCAGCCTCCTGACGATCAATCAGCCCCAGCATTTT	CASSLLTINQPQHF
NA	TRBJ1-2	TRBD1	TRBV29-1	TGCAGCGTTGACGTGACAGGGTATGGCTACACCTTC	CSVDVTGYGYTF
NA	TRBJ2-1	NA	TRBV7-9	TGTGCCAGCAGGTCCGGACCAGCACCCTCCTACAATGAGCAGTTCTTC	CASRSGPAPSYNEQFF
NA	TRBJ2-3	TRBD1	TRBV9	TGTGCCAGCAGCGTATTAGAGGGGGCCACAGATACGCAGTATTTT	CASSVLEGATDTQYF
NA	TRBJ1-2	NA	TRBV7-9	TGTGCCAGCAGCTTCGCAGCGAACTATGGCTACACCTTC	CASSFAANYGYTF
NA	TRBJ2-1	NA	TRBV7-6	TGTGCCAGCAGAGGGGGGGCAGGTAATGAGCAGTTCTTC	CASRGGAGNEQFF
NA	TRBJ2-1	TRBD1	TRBV28	TGTGCCAGCAGGACAGGGGGGTCCTACAATGAGCAGTTCTTC	CASRTGGSYNEQFF
NA	TRBJ1-4	NA	TRBV4-1	TGCGCCAGCAGCCCGCCGGGACCAAACCAGGAAAAACTGTTTTTT	CASSPPGPNQEKLFF
NA	TRBJ2-1	NA	TRBV5-1	TGCGCCAGCAGCTTTACTAGTATTGTCAATGAGCAGTTCTTC	CASSFTSIVNEQFF
NA	TRBJ1-3	NA	TRBV4-3	TGCGCCAGCAGCCAATACCTTGGACAGTCCTCTGGAAACACCATATATTTT	CASSQYLGQSSGNTIYF
NA	TRBJ1-3	NA	TRBV7-9	TGTGCCAGCAGCCCTCAAGGGATCTCTGGAAACACCATATATTTT	CASSPQGISGNTIYF
NA	TRBJ2-1	TRBD2	TRBV19	TGTGCCAGCAGCGGGGGGCCCTACAATGAGCAGTTCTTC	CASSGGPYNEQFF
NA	TRBJ1-2	NA	TRBV5-6	TGTGCCAGCAGCGAACTACAGGGTCCTAACTATGGCTACACCTTC	CASSELQGPNYGYTF
NA	TRBJ1-1	NA	TRBV19	TGTGCCAGTAAGTTGATAATGAACACTGAAGCTTTCTTT	CASKLIMNTEAFF
NA	TRBJ1-1	TRBD1	TRBV7-3	TGTGCCAGCAGCTTATCGGGACAGTTCACTGAAGCTTTCTTT	CASSLSGQFTEAFF